This TCR beta chain was documented in a study of blood T cell repertoires in COVID-19. At the level of the study: Sites in the United States, Italy and Spain provided acute and convalescent COVID-19 samples. Nucleic acid was either cDNA or gDNA, and it came from T cells, B-cell-depleted T cells, or PBMCs.

The CDR3 has 14 amino acids. The ends were cut back, 1 base at V and 1 base at J, with 7 bases in the middle. The V gene's germline CDR1 is LNHDA and CDR2 SQIVND (reference sequence). TCRdb's copy holds only in-frame clones and misses some; the assay was immunoSEQ multiplex PCR. The repertoire holds some 180,000 clones, with roughly 79% as singletons. This receptor was identified in a middle-aged woman with COVID-19, enrolled during active disease. The sequenced sample consisted of peripheral blood. V gene TRBV19 combines with J gene TRBJ1-1; no firm D call. As DNA, the CDR3 is TGTGCCAGTAGTATAGTTCCAGGGAACACTGAAGCTTTCTTT. It specifies CASSIVPGNTEAFF.